A selection of T cell receptor beta chains follows, all from one sample in a study of blood T cells in healthy people across ages. MiXCR, run by TCRdb on the 5' RACE reads, gives a single entry per CDR3 protein. The repertoire holds hundreds of thousands of distinct CDR3 sequences, 25% to 35% seen once, with 15% to 18% in the top ten. Source material: blood. These receptors came from a woman over 75 in good health. CDR3s include the opening cysteine and the closing phenylalanine or tryptophan. Each record gives: CDR3 length, J gene, clone size, V gene, CDR3 protein. The size of a clone is reported for some rows only, either as once, few or many, or as a class for expanded clones.

12	TRBJ2-7	many	TRBV30	CAFSGPQYEQYF
18	TRBJ2-1	.	TRBV6-5	CASSYVGGGLTFTNEQVF
15	TRBJ1-4	few	TRBV7-6	CASSLRTNLGRKLFF
12	TRBJ1-1	.	TRBV7-8	CASSFIDSEAFF
14	TRBJ2-3	.	TRBV20-1	CSATGLPSADTQYF
11	TRBJ1-2	many	TRBV20-1	CSASDDYGYTF
17	TRBJ1-1	.	TRBV5-1	CASSWAGPGTMNTEAFF
14	TRBJ1-2	many	TRBV7-2	CASSLGIANYGYTF
15	TRBJ2-5	.	TRBV7-2	CASSLVIAPQETQYF
12	TRBJ1-1	.	TRBV6-5	CASRRYGTEAFF
14	TRBJ1-2	few	TRBV11-2	CASSRTGTGVGYTF
15	TRBJ2-7	many	TRBV6-2/TRBV6-3	CASSYSDRAYYEQYF
14	TRBJ1-6	few	TRBV3-1	CASSAGTYNSPLHF
17	TRBJ1-6	few	TRBV5-6	CASTSDRGTRYNSPLHF
15	TRBJ1-4	once	TRBV3-1	CASSRSTATNEKRFF
15	TRBJ1-5	.	TRBV6-1	CASSLEVGFAQPQHF
15	TRBJ2-7	many	TRBV5-1	CASSLVRTSDDEQYF
15	TRBJ2-6	.	TRBV5-1	CASSIGSGQGNVLTF
14	TRBJ2-1	many	TRBV5-1	CASSDTTGPNEQFF
16	TRBJ2-1	.	TRBV6-1	CASSDGTSGASNEQFF
13	TRBJ1-2	few	TRBV3-1	CASSQNTNYGYTF
11	TRBJ2-5	.	TRBV20-1	CSASLEETQYF
15	TRBJ1-1	.	TRBV9	CASSVGGAPDTEAFF
13	TRBJ1-5	.	TRBV30	CAWRSGAIKPQHF
15	TRBJ2-7	many	TRBV28	CASSPDGQGPYEQYF
14	TRBJ1-5	.	TRBV9	CASSVDGSNQPQHF
15	TRBJ2-1	many	TRBV7-3	CASSANPTGVNEQFF
14	TRBJ2-1	many	TRBV7-8	CASSPREGSNEQFF
13	TRBJ1-1	once	TRBV15	CATRVGLNTEAFF
14	TRBJ2-7	few	TRBV6-6	CASSYHLTKTEQYF
16	TRBJ2-5	many	TRBV24-1	CATSDPLAGDQETQYF
13	TRBJ2-1	.	TRBV7-9	CASSTKGGETQFF
15	TRBJ2-1	.	TRBV20-1	CSAKIPGQAHNEQFF
16	TRBJ1-1	few	TRBV7-2	CASSLGGRDKNTEAFF
16	TRBJ2-1	many	TRBV7-2	CASSLWNGRVTNEQFF
15	TRBJ2-7	many	TRBV5-6	CASSLRGANSYEQYF
17	TRBJ1-1	.	TRBV7-2	CASSLGGTGAANTEAFF
14	TRBJ1-2	.	TRBV6-1	CASSEAGDYYGYTF
16	TRBJ2-1	.	TRBV5-4	CAIPRPQGGDYNEQFF
14	TRBJ1-6	few	TRBV9	CASSVEDRRPPLHF
14	TRBJ2-1	once	TRBV12-3/TRBV12-4	CASTQNRAVNEQFF
14	TRBJ2-1	many	TRBV6-6	CASSYGSRDNEQFF
14	TRBJ1-6	many	TRBV20-1	CSAGEDRVGSPLHF
15	TRBJ2-1	many	TRBV12-3/TRBV12-4	CASTKAGGIYNEQFF
17	TRBJ2-3	many	TRBV12-5	CASGLATSGGPPDTQYF
15	TRBJ1-2	many	TRBV27	CASSVRDTFLYGYTF